This TCR beta chain was observed in a study of read filtering for tumor transcriptome and immune sequencing. Molecular barcoded adaptors covering alpha/delta and beta/gamma chains were used on around 370 ng RNA. TCRdb re-called the reads through MiXCR, storing one row per CDR3 protein. The sample holds 20,000 to 25,000 distinct CDR3 sequences, roughly an eighth seen once. Deletions cut 3 bases from V and 2 bases from J, with 15 bases between. The germline V gene has CDR1 DFQATT and CDR2 SNEGSKA (reference sequence). This CDR3 is 15 amino acids long. This clonotype showed up just a few times. The chain has TRBV20-1 and TRBJ2-3, with a tentative D call TRBD2 (6 bases). The receptor was isolated from a donor older than 35 with multiple myeloma. Sequencing input: a population of CD138-negative cells sorted from bone marrow. The CDR3 region has the DNA TGCAGTGCTAGGACTACGGGAGCGGTCACAGATACGCAGTATTTT. It codes for CSARTTGAVTDTQYF.